These T cell receptor beta chains were read from a single sample in a study of OX40 agonist ivuxolimab in advanced cancers. This table comes from immunoSEQ multiplex PCR, and its TCRdb copy is limited to in-frame clones, with some not included. This sample yields more than 100,000 clones, of which 75% to 90% are seen a single time; 0.55% to 0.7% belongs to the top ten. The sequencing used CD4+ or CD8+ T cells sorted from blood, collected in a trial of the OX40 agonist ivuxolimab. These TCRs come from an adult with an advanced solid tumor such as melanoma, head and neck, liver or kidney cancer. Both conserved end residues are part of each CDR3. Clone size is shown for a subset of rows, as once, few, many or a class of expanded clone.

v_call,j_call,clone_size,cdr3_aa
TRBV5-6,TRBJ1-3,-,CASSSQGEGNTIYF
TRBV28,TRBJ1-2,-,CASSQGQGGGYTF
TRBV7-9,TRBJ1-1,-,CASRKGGVGNTEAFF
TRBV7-3,TRBJ2-7,-,CASMGDSTYEQYF
TRBV29-1,TRBJ1-1,-,CSALGANTEAFF
TRBV5-6,TRBJ2-3,-,CASSFLGDTDTQYF
TRBV4-3,TRBJ1-1,-,CASSQDTGRSTEAFF
TRBV14,TRBJ1-1,-,CASSPRTGEMNTEAFF
TRBV5-6,TRBJ1-2,-,CASTFRGRVSYGYTF
TRBV10-3,TRBJ2-5,-,CAISLKRGLYQETQYF
TRBV7-9,TRBJ2-7,-,CASSFSGLTDEQYF
TRBV19,TRBJ1-2,once,CASSMGTGSNYGYTF
TRBV7-9,TRBJ1-1,few,CASSLVRQGFTNTEAFF
TRBV5-8,TRBJ2-2,-,CASRHSGGQYTGELFF
TRBV10-1,TRBJ2-1,-,CASSQGSGGVNEQFF
TRBV27,TRBJ2-3,-,CASSLFGTDTQYF
TRBV11-2,TRBJ2-4,-,CASSSVRQGVAKNIQYF
TRBV28,TRBJ1-6,few,CASRSRDRWNSPLHF
TRBV7-8,TRBJ2-5,-,CASSTGERETQYF
TRBV6-4,TRBJ2-2,-,CASTRTGDTGELFF
TRBV6-1,TRBJ2-5,-,CASSDLSGQETQYF
TRBV19,-,once,CASSQRADSYEQYF
TRBV18,TRBJ2-7,-,CASSPKGFHEQYF
TRBV19,TRBJ2-7,-,CASSDRGLDEQYF
TRBV9,TRBJ2-3,-,CASSANPRGEYTQYF
TRBV6-1,TRBJ2-4,once,CASSPGLLAKNIQYF
TRBV7-2,TRBJ2-3,-,CASSLGDRERDTQYF
TRBV6-6,TRBJ1-2,once,CASTLPGLGGYTF
TRBV23-1,TRBJ2-7,few,CAGLQGNEQYF
TRBV11-2,TRBJ2-2,few,CASSLRQGNTGELFF
TRBV11-2,TRBJ1-5,few,CASSPTGNNQPQHF
TRBV14,TRBJ2-3,once,CASSQGGLAESTDTQYF
TRBV30,TRBJ1-5,-,CAWSRGSGGQGQPQHF
TRBV6-6,TRBJ1-1,-,CASSPRYTEAFF
TRBV5-4,TRBJ2-7,-,CASSGGGLAVEQYF
TRBV19,TRBJ2-1,once,CASSISVSNEQFF
TRBV18,TRBJ1-2,-,CASSAGASSDYTF
TRBV5-3,TRBJ2-6,once,CASSVAVGGANVLTF
TRBV5-6,TRBJ2-7,-,CASSFSDRVSYEQYF
TRBV19,TRBJ2-5,-,CASRLTGIPGETQYF
TRBV28,TRBJ2-7,-,CASLDRGRLSSYEQYF
TRBV5-6,TRBJ2-7,-,CANRTGGLYEQYF
TRBV6-1,TRBJ1-2,many,CASTISWFDNGYTF
TRBV6-4,TRBJ2-1,once,CASSEQPTYPNNEQFF
TRBV18,TRBJ2-7,once,CASSPSQLELTDEQYF
TRBV11-2,TRBJ2-7,-,CASSLGRVAGAKYEQYF
TRBV18,TRBJ2-1,-,CASSPPPDYNEQFF
TRBV5-1,TRBJ2-5,once,CASSPLAGGPETQYF
TRBV28,TRBJ1-1,-,CASGPPNTEAFF